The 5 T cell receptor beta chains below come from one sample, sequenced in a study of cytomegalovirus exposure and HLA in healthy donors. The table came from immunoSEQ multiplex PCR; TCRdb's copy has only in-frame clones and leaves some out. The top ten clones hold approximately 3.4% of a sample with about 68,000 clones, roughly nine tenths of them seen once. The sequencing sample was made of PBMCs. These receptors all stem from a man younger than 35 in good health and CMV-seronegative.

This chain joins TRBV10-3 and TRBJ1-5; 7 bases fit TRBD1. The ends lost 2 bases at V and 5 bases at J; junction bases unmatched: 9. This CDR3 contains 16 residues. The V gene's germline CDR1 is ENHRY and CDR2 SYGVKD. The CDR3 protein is CAISERSGTGDQPQHF. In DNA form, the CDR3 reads TGTGCCATCAGTGAGCGGTCGGGTACAGGGGATCAGCCCCAGCATTTT.

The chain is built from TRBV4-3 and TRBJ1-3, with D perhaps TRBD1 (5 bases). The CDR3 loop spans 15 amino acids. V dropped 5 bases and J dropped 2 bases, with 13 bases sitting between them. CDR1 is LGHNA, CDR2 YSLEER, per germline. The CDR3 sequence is CASSTRAPPGNTIYF. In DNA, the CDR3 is TGCGCCAGCAGCACCAGGGCTCCGCCTGGAAACACCATATATTTT.

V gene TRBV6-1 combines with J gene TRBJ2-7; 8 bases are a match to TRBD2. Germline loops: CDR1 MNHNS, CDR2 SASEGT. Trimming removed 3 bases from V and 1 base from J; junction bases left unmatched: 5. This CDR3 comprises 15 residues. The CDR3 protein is CASSERTSQSYEQYF. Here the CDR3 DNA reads TGTGCCAGCAGTGAGCGGACTAGCCAATCCTACGAGCAGTACTTC.

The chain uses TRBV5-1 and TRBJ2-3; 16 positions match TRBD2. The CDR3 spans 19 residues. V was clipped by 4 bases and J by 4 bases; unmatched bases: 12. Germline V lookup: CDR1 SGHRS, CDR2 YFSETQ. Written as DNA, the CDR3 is TGCGCCAGCAGCCGGGGGACTAGCGGGAGGGCGCTAGGATCAGATACGCAGTATTTT. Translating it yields CASSRGTSGRALGSDTQYF.

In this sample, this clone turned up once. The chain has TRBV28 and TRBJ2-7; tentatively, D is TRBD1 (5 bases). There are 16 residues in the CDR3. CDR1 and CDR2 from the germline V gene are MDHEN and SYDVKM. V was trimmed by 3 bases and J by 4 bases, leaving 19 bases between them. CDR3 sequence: CASSFYPTAGVYEQYF. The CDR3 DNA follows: TGTGCCAGCAGTTTCTATCCGACAGCTGGAGTGTACGAGCAGTACTTC.